The clone carrying this TCR beta chain showed up many times. Its target is unknown. This CDR3 is 14 amino acids long. The V end lost 2 bases, the J end lost 4 bases, and 6 bases lay between the germline ends. The data originate from a study of T cells in Graves' hyperthyroidism and ophthalmopathy. Findings and caveats of the study: In simple terms, a model built on 13 V-J features told ophthalmopathy apart from stable hyperthyroidism. The model foresaw ophthalmopathy a median roughly 6 months prior to onset.

Calling Graves' hyperthyroidism stable meant ophthalmopathy did not progress within 18 months. Investigators excluded patients with uncontrolled infection, other autoimmune disease, pregnancy or lactation. Amplified regions were TCR beta CDR3 sequences from RNA transcripts. With the HTBI primer set, the TCR CDR3 went through a first round of RT-PCR. MiXCR, run by TCRdb on the multiplex PCR reads, gives a single entry per CDR3 protein. This table has 480,000 or so distinct CDR3 sequences, over 13% appearing once. The origin of this receptor is a young woman with Graves' hyperthyroidism. J is TRBJ2-6 and V is TRBV12-3 or TRBV12-4; unclear D gene. The sequenced sample consisted of blood. CDR3 sequence (DNA): TGTGCCAGCAGTTTATGGGCCGGGGCCAACGTCCTGACTTTC. Translating it yields CASSLWAGANVLTF.